One and the same sample provided the 17 T cell receptor beta chains below, sequenced in a study of T cell repertoires in cytomegalovirus infection. One entry per CDR3 protein, called by TCRdb with MiXCR from the reads. This table holds fewer than 300,000 distinct CDR3 sequences, under 30% found once. Sequenced sample: PBMCs. These receptors all come from a human donor in good health (CMV status not recorded). Some clones in this sample may be carry-over from other donors' samples.

There are a few counts of this clonotype. The junction departs from the called germline gene at one end, perhaps through a read error. This chain links TRBV28 with TRBJ2-7; D is possibly TRBD2 (6 bases). Germline V gene lookup returns CDR1 MDHEN and CDR2 SYDVKM. This CDR3 contains 16 residues. CDR3 DNA: TGTGCCAGCAGTTTGGTGGCGGGATTTGTCTCCGACGAGCAGTACTTC. This gives the protein CASSLVAGFVSDEQYF.

V and J are TRBV29-1 and TRBJ1-4, with a weak D call TRBD1 (5 bases). CDR1 is SQVTM, CDR2 ANQGSEA, per germline. This CDR3 contains 12 residues. Trimming removed 7 bases at V and 6 bases at J, with 12 bases between. Here the CDR3 reads CSAHGGDEKLFF. The CDR3 DNA is TGCAGCGCCCATGGGGGGGATGAAAAACTGTTTTTT.

The rearrangement joins TRBV28 to TRBJ2-6; 10 bases are a match to TRBD1. Germline CDR1 reads MDHEN; CDR2 reads SYDVKM. The CDR3 sequence is 17 residues long. The junction had 4 bases not matched to a gene; V was cut back by 4 bases and J by 1 base. The CDR3 sequence is CASSSGTGVSGANVLTF. In nucleotides, the CDR3 is TGTGCCAGCAGTTCCGGGACAGGGGTTTCTGGGGCCAACGTCCTGACTTTC.

The chain is built from TRBV5-1 and TRBJ1-6; possibly TRBD1 for D (6 bases). V gave up 4 bases and J gave up 5 bases, with 16 bases separating them. The CDR3 length is 16 residues. Germline CDR1 SGHRS, CDR2 YFSETQ. CDR3 sequence: CASSPDSDRDNSPLHF. CDR3 DNA sequence: TGCGCCAGCAGCCCAGATTCGGACAGAGATAATTCACCCCTCCACTTT.

This clonotype has ten or more counts. The rearrangement links TRBV7-2 to TRBJ2-1, with TRBD1 matching over 9 bases. The germline gives CDR1 SGHTA, CDR2 FQGNSA. CDR3 size: 15 residues. Trimming at V came to 5 bases and at J to 5 bases, leaving 7 bases not matched to a gene. The CDR3 spells CASSTGTGSHNEQFF. CDR3 nucleotide sequence: TGTGCCAGCAGCACCGGGACAGGGTCCCACAATGAGCAGTTCTTC.

The chain has TRBV7-9 and TRBJ2-1, with a weak D call TRBD1 (6 bases). The CDR3 length is 11 residues. The germline gives CDR1 SEHNR, CDR2 FQNEAQ (reference sequence). V lost 4 bases and J lost 14, with 12 bases in between. The CDR3 nucleotides are TGTGCCAGCAGCTCGACCGGGACAAAGTTCTTC. This codes for CASSSTGTKFF.

The V gene is TRBV7-9, the J gene TRBJ1-5; 7 bases match TRBD1. Germline lookup yields CDR1 SEHNR and CDR2 FQNEAQ (reference sequence). The CDR3 sequence is 14 residues long. With 5 bases clipped from V and 11 bases from J, the junction kept 12 bases outside the gene matches. The DNA of the CDR3 is TGTGCCAGCAGCCTATATGGACAGGCTGAGACCCAGCATTTT. It is translated as CASSLYGQAETQHF. The full variable domain, in which reference TRBV7-9 and TRBJ1-5 provide the parts outside the CDR3, is DTGVSQNPRHKITKRGQNVTFRCDPISEHNRLYWYRQTLGQGPEFLTYFQNEAQLEKSRLLSDRFSAERPKGSFSTLEIQRTEQGDSAMYLCASSLYGQAETQHFGDGTRLSIL.

This clonotype was counted a few times. This sequence joins TRBV4-2 and TRBJ1-3; TRBD1 aligns across 10 bases. CDR3 size: 18 residues. With V trimmed by 0 bases and J by 2 bases, 7 bases remained unmatched. Germline V gives CDR1 LGHNA, CDR2 YNFKEQ. The CDR3 loop reads CASSQDLGDRGPGNTIYF. Written as DNA, the CDR3 is TGTGCCAGCAGCCAAGATCTGGGGGACAGGGGTCCTGGAAACACCATATATTTT.

The rearrangement links TRBV20-1 to TRBJ1-2, with 7 nucleotides matching TRBD1. The ends lost 6 bases at V and 6 bases at J; junction bases unmatched: 10. CDR1 and CDR2 (germline): DFQATT, SNEGSKA (reference sequence). This CDR3 has 13 amino acids. CDR3 residues: CSATSKGADGYTF. CDR3 bases: TGCAGTGCCACCTCGAAGGGGGCGGATGGCTACACCTTC.

This clonotype was detected only a few times. The V call is TRBV28, the J call TRBJ2-7; D ambiguous. The germline V gene has CDR1 MDHEN and CDR2 SYDVKM. The CDR3 runs to 15 residues. The V and J ends lost 2 bases and 3 bases respectively, with 14 bases between them. The CDR3 is CASSLPRAVSYEQYF. DNA of the CDR3: TGTGCCAGCAGTTTACCCCGGGCAGTTAGCTACGAGCAGTACTTC. The variable domain in full, with the rest retrieved from reference TRBV28 and TRBJ2-7, is DVKVTQSSRYLVKRTGEKVFLECVQDMDHENMFWYRQDPGLGLRLIYFSYDVKMKEKGDIPEGYSVSREKKERFSLILESASTNQTSMYLCASSLPRAVSYEQYFGPGTRLTVT.

The chain joins TRBV6-2 or TRBV6-3 to TRBJ2-7; D possibly corresponds to TRBD1 (6 bases). Trimming pared 6 bases from V and 1 base from J, leaving 10 bases between. Germline V gene data show CDR1 as MNHEY and CDR2 as SVGEGT. The CDR3 has 13 amino acids. CDR3 nucleotides: TGTGCCAGCAGCCATGGGACATCCTACGAGCAGTACTTC. The encoded protein is CASSHGTSYEQYF.

Comment on this clonotype: A much larger clone lies one base from this, so it may be a read error. The gene calls are TRBV7-2 and TRBJ2-1; TRBD2 matches at 13 bases. Looked up from germline, CDR1 is SGHTA and CDR2 is FQGNSA. The CDR3 has 17 residues. The V gene end was trimmed by 4 bases and the J gene end by 1 base; junction bases not matched to a gene: 4. CDR3 protein: CASSYTSGRESYNEQFF. The DNA for the CDR3 is TGTGCCAGCAGCTACACTAGCGGGAGGGAGTCCTACAATGAGCAGTTCTTC.

J is TRBJ2-7 and V is TRBV7-2; TRBD1 matches 7 bases. V shed 5 bases and J 4 bases; nucleotides not matched to a gene: 8. The CDR3 runs 14 residues. CDR1 and CDR2 from the germline V gene are SGHTA and FQGNSA. The CDR3 loop reads CASSLGTVLYEQYF. The CDR3 DNA sequence: TGTGCCAGCAGCCTCGGGACAGTACTTTACGAGCAGTACTTC. Complete variable domain (other parts from reference TRBV7-2 and TRBJ2-7): GAGVSQSPSNKVTEKGKDVELRCDPISGHTALYWYRQSLGQGLEFLIYFQGNSAPDKSGLPSDRFSAERTGGSVSTLTIQRTQQEDSAVYLCASSLGTVLYEQYFGPGTRLTVT.

The chain employs TRBV6-6 and TRBJ2-6; 9 bases line up with TRBD1. Germline trimming cut 4 bases from V and 4 bases from J; bases unmatched to any gene: 5. The CDR3 runs to 16 residues. Germline values: CDR1 MNHNY, CDR2 SVGAGI (reference sequence). The DNA for the CDR3 is TGTGCCAGCAGTTCACAGGGGGCATGGGGGGCCAACGTCCTGACTTTC. Translating it yields CASSSQGAWGANVLTF.

This clonotype was observed a few times. The CDR3 DNA reads as TGTGCCAGCAGCGAGACTAGCGGGCAAGAGACCCAGTACTTC. This codes for CASSETSGQETQYF. The chain uses TRBV7-9 and TRBJ2-5; TRBD2 agrees at 10 bases. The J segment lost 2 bases and the V segment lost 5 bases, leaving 2 bases of the junction unmatched. This CDR3 is 14 amino acids long. CDR1 and CDR2 from the germline V gene are SEHNR and FQNEAQ (reference sequence).

The sample holds one count of this clonotype. The chain combines TRBV10-3 with TRBJ1-1, with a possible D match to TRBD1 (5 bases). V gave up 4 bases and J gave up 0 bases, with 6 bases separating them. CDR1 is ENHRY and CDR2 is SYGVKD in the germline V gene. CDR3 length: 13 amino acids. For the CDR3, the DNA is TGTGCCATCAGTGGACAGTTGAACACTGAAGCTTTCTTT. It yields the protein CAISGQLNTEAFF.

This clonotype showed up just a few times. The rearrangement links TRBV6-2 or TRBV6-3 to TRBJ2-1; D may be TRBD1 (6 bases). Germline CDR1 and CDR2: MNHEY and SVGEGT. This CDR3 spans 16 amino acids. V lost 3 bases and J 4 bases, leaving 16 bases between the germline ends. The CDR3 loop reads CASSYREPGQYNEQFF. The CDR3 DNA reads TGTGCCAGCAGTTATCGAGAGCCGGGACAATACAATGAGCAGTTCTTC.